This T cell receptor beta chain was captured by sequencing in a study of tumor-infiltrating lymphocytes in primary liver carcinoma. Using a constant-region primer together with ProtoScript II reverse transcriptase, TCR beta cDNA was made from around 0.55 ug of total RNA. Nested multiplex PCR, run for three rounds with slightly modified ARM-PCR, yielded TCR beta libraries. The first two PCR rounds used TRBV1-TRBV30 forward primers with a C-beta reverse primer, 9 to 11 cycles each. TCRdb reprocessed the multiplex PCR reads with MiXCR, giving one entry per CDR3 protein. The sample records 300,000 to 400,000 distinct CDR3 sequences, about 65% being singletons. Extraction also yielded germline DNA, while blood RNA was obtained from unsorted whole blood. About 3.7 milliliters of peripheral blood were drawn presurgically. Findings and caveats of the study: Unsorted bulk sampling ruled out any CD4+ versus CD8+ repertoire comparison.

The germline gives CDR1 SGHAT, CDR2 FQNNGV. The CDR3 is made up of 15 amino acids. Turning to this clonotype: Its antigen is unknown. Relative to the germline gene, one junction end is altered; a read error may explain this.

The chain has TRBV11-2 and TRBJ2-3, with D perhaps TRBD2 (6 bases). The specimen sequenced was peripheral blood. This TCR derives from a man between 35 and 55 years old with primary liver carcinoma and hepatitis B virus infection. In DNA form, the CDR3 reads TGTGCCAGCAGCTTACTCGGAGCGGGTAGAGATACGCGGTATTTT. This codes for CASSLLGAGRDTRYF.